The rows below give T cell receptor beta chains drawn from one sample of a study of CD4+ T cells in melanoma. The repertoire was sequenced with immunoSEQ multiplex PCR; TCRdb's copy has only in-frame clones and lacks some. The sample holds 10,000 or so clones, about 63% seen once. The source material was cells from a culture (not recorded whether cultured in vitro). The receptors come from a human donor with melanoma. Each CDR3 is given with its conserved first and last residue. Fields, in order: clone size, D gene, V gene, J gene, CDR3 DNA, CDR3 protein. The D gene is left open where the match is weak. Some rows have no size entry. The others give once, few or many, or a class for an expanded clone.

clone_size: few; d_call: TRBD1; v_call: TRBV19; j_call: TRBJ1-2; cdr3_nt: TGTGCCAGTAGTATCGGGGACAGAGTACGGGGCTACACCTTC; cdr3_aa: CASSIGDRVRGYTF
clone_size: NA; d_call: NA; v_call: TRBV27; j_call: TRBJ1-1; cdr3_nt: TGTGCCAGCAGCCTATTCTGGGGGAACACTGAAGCTTTCTTT; cdr3_aa: CASSLFWGNTEAFF
clone_size: NA; d_call: NA; v_call: TRBV10-3; j_call: TRBJ1-5; cdr3_nt: TGTGCCAGCAGCCCGGAGAGGCGCAATCAGCCCCAGCATTTT; cdr3_aa: CASSPERRNQPQHF
clone_size: NA; d_call: TRBD1; v_call: TRBV7-9; j_call: TRBJ1-1; cdr3_nt: TGTGCCAGCAGCCTCAGGGGGCTAGGTAGCACTGAAGCTTTCTTT; cdr3_aa: CASSLRGLGSTEAFF
clone_size: NA; d_call: TRBD2; v_call: TRBV5-4; j_call: TRBJ2-5; cdr3_nt: TGTGCCAGCAGCCCGGGGGGGCGTCAAAGGGAGACCCAGTACTTC; cdr3_aa: CASSPGGRQRETQYF
clone_size: NA; d_call: NA; v_call: TRBV18; j_call: TRBJ2-7; cdr3_nt: TGTGCCAGCTCACCTCGGCCGGGGACGGAAACCTACGAGCAGTACTTC; cdr3_aa: CASSPRPGTETYEQYF
clone_size: medium-sized; d_call: NA; v_call: TRBV7-9; j_call: TRBJ1-2; cdr3_nt: TGTGCCAGCAGCTTTTTGGCTAACTATGGCTACACCTTC; cdr3_aa: CASSFLANYGYTF
clone_size: few; d_call: NA; v_call: TRBV7-2; j_call: TRBJ1-1; cdr3_nt: TGTGCCAGCAGCCATCGGGGGAATAGGGCCACTGAAGCTTTCTTT; cdr3_aa: CASSHRGNRATEAFF
clone_size: NA; d_call: TRBD2; v_call: TRBV12-5; j_call: TRBJ2-5; cdr3_nt: TGTGCTAGTGGTTTGGTAAGGGCTAGCGGGGAGACCCAGTACTTC; cdr3_aa: CASGLVRASGETQYF
clone_size: NA; d_call: NA; v_call: TRBV4-2; j_call: TRBJ1-1; cdr3_nt: TGTGCCAGCAGCCAAGATGGCGGCGGAACGAACACTGAAGCTTTCTTT; cdr3_aa: CASSQDGGGTNTEAFF
clone_size: medium-sized; d_call: NA; v_call: TRBV10-1; j_call: TRBJ2-7; cdr3_nt: TGCGCCAGCAGGGAGCAAGAAGCCTACGAGCAGTACTTC; cdr3_aa: CASREQEAYEQYF
clone_size: few; d_call: NA; v_call: TRBV2; j_call: TRBJ2-2; cdr3_nt: TGTGCCAGCAAGGTCTTGGGGGCAGCCGGGGAGCTGTTTTTT; cdr3_aa: CASKVLGAAGELFF
clone_size: NA; d_call: NA; v_call: TRBV2; j_call: TRBJ1-6; cdr3_nt: TGTGCCACCAAGCGTAGCAGCTCCTATAATTCACCCCTCCACTTT; cdr3_aa: CATKRSSSYNSPLHF
clone_size: NA; d_call: NA; v_call: TRBV7-3; j_call: TRBJ2-3; cdr3_nt: TGTGCCAGCAGCCATAGCGGTTTCACAGATACGCAGTATTTT; cdr3_aa: CASSHSGFTDTQYF
clone_size: NA; d_call: NA; v_call: TRBV9; j_call: TRBJ2-7; cdr3_nt: TGTGCCAGCTCCCGTAAAGAAACGGGAAAGTACGAGCAGTACTTC; cdr3_aa: CASSRKETGKYEQYF
clone_size: NA; d_call: NA; v_call: TRBV7-9; j_call: TRBJ2-3; cdr3_nt: TGTGCCAGCAGCTCTTCAACCTCCCTAAGCACAGATACGCAGTATTTT; cdr3_aa: CASSSSTSLSTDTQYF
clone_size: few; d_call: TRBD1; v_call: TRBV6-1; j_call: TRBJ1-2; cdr3_nt: TGTGCCAGCAATATACTTGGGGACAGGGGGCTCGGCTACACCTTC; cdr3_aa: CASNILGDRGLGYTF
clone_size: NA; d_call: TRBD2; v_call: TRBV19; j_call: TRBJ2-5; cdr3_nt: TGTGCCAGTAGTAACAGCGGGGCCCAAGAGACCCAGTACTTC; cdr3_aa: CASSNSGAQETQYF
clone_size: few; d_call: NA; v_call: TRBV20-1; j_call: TRBJ1-1; cdr3_nt: TGCAGTGCGCCGTTGAACACTGAAGCTTTCTTT; cdr3_aa: CSAPLNTEAFF
clone_size: few; d_call: TRBD2; v_call: TRBV5-6; j_call: TRBJ2-2; cdr3_nt: TGTGCCAGCAGCCCCTTTCTGGGGGGGACCGGGGAGCTGTTTTTT; cdr3_aa: CASSPFLGGTGELFF
clone_size: NA; d_call: TRBD2; v_call: TRBV5-1; j_call: TRBJ2-5; cdr3_nt: TGCGCCAGCAGCTTCTTCGATAGCGGGGGGGCTCGCCAGACCCAGTACTTC; cdr3_aa: CASSFFDSGGARQTQYF
clone_size: NA; d_call: TRBD2; v_call: TRBV11-2; j_call: TRBJ2-5; cdr3_nt: TGTGCCAGCAGCTCCCGGACTAGTCTGTGGGAGACCCAGTACTTC; cdr3_aa: CASSSRTSLWETQYF
clone_size: NA; d_call: NA; v_call: TRBV5-4; j_call: TRBJ2-7; cdr3_nt: TGTGCCAGCAGCCAAAAAACAGGGCCTAGCGTCTTCTACGAGCAGTACTTC; cdr3_aa: CASSQKTGPSVFYEQYF
clone_size: once; d_call: NA; v_call: TRBV27; j_call: TRBJ1-1; cdr3_nt: TGTGCCAGCGCATGGGGGTCGCTGAACACTGAAGCTTTCTTT; cdr3_aa: CASAWGSLNTEAFF
clone_size: NA; d_call: NA; v_call: TRBV5-4; j_call: TRBJ1-2; cdr3_nt: TGTGCCAGCAAGTTTTCCAGACAGTCCTCTGGCTACACCTTC; cdr3_aa: CASKFSRQSSGYTF
clone_size: NA; d_call: NA; v_call: TRBV27; j_call: TRBJ1-2; cdr3_nt: TGTGCCAGCAGTCCTAGCCCCCGCCCGACCGGCGGCTACACCTTC; cdr3_aa: CASSPSPRPTGGYTF
clone_size: NA; d_call: NA; v_call: TRBV2; j_call: TRBJ1-3; cdr3_nt: TGTGCCAGCAGGGGCGGAGGGAGTGGAAACACCATATATTTT; cdr3_aa: CASRGGGSGNTIYF
clone_size: NA; d_call: TRBD2; v_call: TRBV11-3; j_call: TRBJ2-1; cdr3_nt: TGTGCCAGCAGTCCGGGGCCAGCGGGGGGGCTAGTAAAAGAGCAGTTCTTC; cdr3_aa: CASSPGPAGGLVKEQFF
clone_size: NA; d_call: TRBD2; v_call: TRBV6-6; j_call: TRBJ2-3; cdr3_nt: TGTGCCAGCAGTTACCGCGGGGGGGCTTCAGATACGCAGTATTTT; cdr3_aa: CASSYRGGASDTQYF
clone_size: NA; d_call: TRBD2; v_call: TRBV5-8; j_call: TRBJ2-5; cdr3_nt: TGTGCCAGCAGCTCAGGGACTAGCGGGGGACAAGAGACCCAGTACTTC; cdr3_aa: CASSSGTSGGQETQYF
clone_size: NA; d_call: TRBD1; v_call: TRBV7-2; j_call: TRBJ2-6; cdr3_nt: TGTGCCAGCAGCTTAAAGGGACAGGGGACTGGGGCCAACGTCCTGACTTTC; cdr3_aa: CASSLKGQGTGANVLTF
clone_size: once; d_call: NA; v_call: TRBV6-1; j_call: TRBJ2-1; cdr3_nt: TGTGCCAGCAGTGGTCAAACAGGGACGGGCTACAATGAGCAGTTCTTC; cdr3_aa: CASSGQTGTGYNEQFF
clone_size: NA; d_call: NA; v_call: TRBV7-3; j_call: TRBJ1-2; cdr3_nt: TGTGCCAGCAGCTTACACGGGGGGGGAGGCTATGGCTACACCTTC; cdr3_aa: CASSLHGGGGYGYTF
clone_size: once; d_call: NA; v_call: TRBV10-2; j_call: TRBJ2-7; cdr3_nt: TGCGCCAGCAGTGAGTCGGCATACCAGGGGCCAGCCTACGAGCAGTACTTC; cdr3_aa: CASSESAYQGPAYEQYF
clone_size: NA; d_call: NA; v_call: TRBV6-6; j_call: TRBJ2-4; cdr3_nt: TGTGCCAGCAGTTTTATCGACAGATTAGCCAAAAACATTCAGTACTTC; cdr3_aa: CASSFIDRLAKNIQYF